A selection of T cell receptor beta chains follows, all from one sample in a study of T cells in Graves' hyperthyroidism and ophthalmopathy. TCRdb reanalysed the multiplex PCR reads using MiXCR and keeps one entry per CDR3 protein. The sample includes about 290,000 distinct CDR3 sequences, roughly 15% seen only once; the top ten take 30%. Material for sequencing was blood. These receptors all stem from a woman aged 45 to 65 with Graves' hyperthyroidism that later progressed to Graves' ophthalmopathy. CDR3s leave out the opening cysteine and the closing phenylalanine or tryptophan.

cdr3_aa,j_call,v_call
SADKSDTWSYGYT,TRBJ1-2,TRBV20-1
AWKLAGETQY,TRBJ2-5,TRBV30
SAPRGGTGGINEQF,TRBJ2-1,TRBV20-1
ASSLDVTRGYEQY,TRBJ2-7,TRBV5-1
ASSRLAGDGYNEQF,TRBJ2-1,TRBV6-1
ATSRAGTGVGEQY,TRBJ2-7,TRBV15
ASRPGTARNTIY,TRBJ1-3,TRBV28
ASNSGTASFETQY,TRBJ2-5,TRBV28
AWTGRALNEQY,TRBJ2-7,TRBV30
ASSGGPNEKLF,TRBJ1-4,TRBV5-1
ASSLGNARSELF,TRBJ1-4,TRBV27
SASRDYNRAGELF,TRBJ2-2,TRBV20-1
ASSPGPTYTQY,TRBJ2-3,TRBV7-9
ASRKGGYGNSPLH,TRBJ1-6,TRBV9
ATSDGGLAGGTDTQY,TRBJ2-3,TRBV24-1
ATFSGHGSYEQY,TRBJ2-7,TRBV7-6
ARGQGGETQY,TRBJ2-5,TRBV30
ASSQRLAGGLAYEQY,TRBJ2-7,TRBV4-2
ASSALDRVGLDTQY,TRBJ2-3,TRBV6-1
VPGRSLPHSPLH,TRBJ1-6,TRBV28
ASTIGGNTEAF,TRBJ1-1,TRBV5-1
SASGDIVLEQF,TRBJ2-1,TRBV20-1
ASSRLGQSTDTQY,TRBJ2-3,TRBV18
ASSLFRLMNTEAF,TRBJ1-1,TRBV28
ATSDPRDRKDSGANVLT,TRBJ2-6,TRBV24-1
ASSSRLDRQVTNSPLH,TRBJ1-6,TRBV27
SAPNRFFYGYT,TRBJ1-2,TRBV20-1
ASMGGSSYEQY,TRBJ2-7,TRBV28
ASSATGTSGRETQY,TRBJ2-5,TRBV9
ASSVESSYNEQF,TRBJ2-1,TRBV9
ASKLNQGSTEAF,TRBJ1-1,TRBV28
SASLLPLADQETQY,TRBJ2-5,TRBV20-1
ATSSRTGVETQY,TRBJ2-5,TRBV15
ASSPGQTEAF,TRBJ1-1,TRBV12-3/TRBV12-4
ASSPKGAHLGYT,TRBJ1-2,TRBV27
ASSLGTSGMNEQF,TRBJ2-1,TRBV7-8
ASGETGGETQY,TRBJ2-5,TRBV5-1
ASSPLWGESKNIQY,TRBJ2-4,TRBV28
SYAGPTYEQY,TRBJ2-7,TRBV20-1
ASSTVMVNTRRYSNQPQH,TRBJ1-5,TRBV11-3
ATSSLVAKNIQY,TRBJ2-4,TRBV15
ASRVSGVNGYT,TRBJ1-2,TRBV28
ASSILSGRRETQY,TRBJ2-5,TRBV6-1
ASSPPTDHQPQH,TRBJ1-5,TRBV28
ASSIRTSDNEQF,TRBJ2-1,TRBV5-1
ASSGGGHEQY,TRBJ2-7,TRBV19